The T cell receptor beta chain under discussion was sequenced for a study of CD8 T cells in Susac syndrome. It was with random hexamers that 0.5 to 1 ug RNA was reverse transcribed. By means of immunoSEQ multiplex PCR, TCR beta CDR3 spanning 54 Vbeta and 13 Jbeta underwent amplification. MiXCR, applied by TCRdb to the immunoSEQ multiplex PCR reads, yields one record per CDR3 protein. The sample holds 330,000 or so distinct CDR3 sequences, about 89% seen once. General study findings and limits: That the number of individuals in its TCR sequencing and HLA analysis was relatively small was acknowledged by the study.

Sequencing targeted TCR beta in blood CD8+ and CD4+ T cells. TEMRA cells were FACS-enriched, with CD8+ and CD4+ T cells isolated negatively. As for this clonotype: Its antigen is still unknown.

Source material: CD8+ T cells from PBMCs. This sequence originates from a human donor with multiple sclerosis.

CDR3 nucleotide sequence: TGTGCCATCAGTGAGTCTATGCGGGAGGGGTCCTACGAGCAGTACTTC. Amino acid sequence: CAISESMREGSYEQYF. The genes are TRBV10-3 and TRBJ2-7, with TRBD2 identical over 9 bases. Germline V gene sequence: CDR1 ENHRY, CDR2 SYGVKD. V lost 0 bases, J lost 1 base, and 4 bases stayed unmatched. The CDR3 has 16 amino acids.